These T cell receptor beta chains were read from a single sample in a study of vaccination and CD4 T cells after COVID-19. These receptors' antigens are unknown. One entry per CDR3 protein results from TCRdb running MiXCR on the PCR reads. This table has 18,000 or so distinct CDR3 sequences, around 45% appearing once. The material sequenced was CD4+ T cells from blood, cultured in vitro, taken before SARS-CoV-2 vaccination. The receptors here all came from a human donor who had recovered from COVID-19. Both conserved end residues are part of each CDR3. A D gene is named only where the DNA matches it firmly. The listing skips clone size in some rows; elsewhere it reads once, few, many or a size class.

TGTGCCTGGAGCGGGTTGGGACCGCCGGGGGGGGGCTACACCTTC	CAWSGLGPPGGGYTF	TRBV30	TRBJ1-2	.	.
TGCAGTGCTATGGGAGAGGCGATGGGGAATCAGCCCCAGCATTTT	CSAMGEAMGNQPQHF	TRBV20-1	TRBJ1-5	few	.
TGTGCCACCAGTGACGACAATTTGACAGGGGGCGGGTTGGACACTGAAGCTTTCTTT	CATSDDNLTGGGLDTEAFF	TRBV24-1	TRBJ1-1	.	TRBD1
TGTGCCAGCACGGATACTAGGAGCCCCTACGAGCAGTACTTC	CASTDTRSPYEQYF	TRBV2	TRBJ2-7	few	.
TGTGCCACCAGCATCTCGGGGGCAAGTGGCTACACCTTC	CATSISGASGYTF	TRBV15	TRBJ1-2	.	.
TGTGCCAGCAGCGTCCGAGCGGGGAGAGGGACAGATACGCAGTATTTT	CASSVRAGRGTDTQYF	TRBV7-2	TRBJ2-3	few	TRBD2
TGTGCCACCAGTGATTCAAGCGGGAGTTGGCAAGAGACCCAGTACTTC	CATSDSSGSWQETQYF	TRBV24-1	TRBJ2-5	.	TRBD2
TGTGCCAGCAGTTGGGCGGGCCAGCGAGATGAGCAGTTCTTC	CASSWAGQRDEQFF	TRBV7-8	TRBJ2-1	.	.
TGTGCCAGCAGTCCGGGACAGATACCCAGAAGCTCCTACAATGAGCAGTTCTTC	CASSPGQIPRSSYNEQFF	TRBV7-8	TRBJ2-1	.	TRBD1
TGCGCCAGCAGCTTGGAGGCGGGGGGGCCATACGAGCAGTACTTC	CASSLEAGGPYEQYF	TRBV5-1	TRBJ2-7	.	TRBD2
TGTGCCAGCAGGACAGGGGGACAGAGCAATCAGCCCCAGCATTTT	CASRTGGQSNQPQHF	TRBV6-2/TRBV6-3	TRBJ1-5	.	TRBD1
TGCAGTGCTAGAGTAGGGAACCAAGAGACCCAGTACTTC	CSARVGNQETQYF	TRBV20-1	TRBJ2-5	few	.
TGTGCCAGCAGCTTACAGGGGGCGAGGTACGAGCAGTACTTC	CASSLQGARYEQYF	TRBV7-8	TRBJ2-7	few	TRBD1
TGCAGCGTTGGGTCGGCGGGCACCGGGGAGCTGTTTTTT	CSVGSAGTGELFF	TRBV29-1	TRBJ2-2	.	.
TGTAAATCAGTTGGGGACAGGACTAGCACAGATACGCAGTATTTT	CKSVGDRTSTDTQYF	TRBV6-1	TRBJ2-3	.	TRBD1
TGTGCCAGCACCTCGGGACTAGCGGGAGGGCCTTCCGGGGAGCTGTTTTTT	CASTSGLAGGPSGELFF	TRBV7-9	TRBJ2-2	.	TRBD2
TGTGCCAGCAGCTCCGGGGGGCCAGTAAGCCAAGAGACCCAGTACTTC	CASSSGGPVSQETQYF	TRBV5-4	TRBJ2-5	.	.
TGTGCCAGCAGCGAAGACAGGAGCACTGAAGCTTTCTTT	CASSEDRSTEAFF	TRBV11-3	TRBJ1-1	.	.
TGTGCCAGCAGAGCTAGAGGGGAGGGAGGCTACACCTTC	CASRARGEGGYTF	TRBV6-1	TRBJ1-2	.	.
TGTGCCAGCAGTTTCCGGGCCTGGAGAGGGGATACGCAGTATTTT	CASSFRAWRGDTQYF	TRBV27	TRBJ2-3	few	.
TGTGCCAGCAGTTTTAAGAGAGGGTACTTC	CASSFKRGYF	TRBV27	TRBJ2-7	.	.